This T cell receptor beta chain was sequenced for a study of T cells after yellow fever vaccination. Trimming removed 4 bases from V and 3 bases from J, with 13 bases in between. Germline V gives CDR1 SGHRS, CDR2 YFSETQ. The CDR3 is 14 amino acids. This clonotype was counted between two and nine times. Its antigen is undetermined. Broader study findings: FACS-sorted repertoires might harbor abundant contaminating clonotypes from the bulk population. Few clonotypes appeared in both CD4 and CD8 compartments. Subsequent booster samples again held most clones from primary vaccination (roughly 95% CD4, 85% to 90% CD8).

A universal primer site and UMIs were added as TCR cDNA was made by 5'RACE template switching. MiXCR, applied by TCRdb to the 5' RACE reads, yields one record per CDR3 protein. The sample carries 350,000 to 550,000 distinct CDR3 sequences, roughly 20% recorded once. The sequences come from PBMCs, collected before the yellow fever booster vaccination. This sequence originates from a man younger than 30 who received the YFV17D yellow fever vaccine. J is TRBJ1-1 and V is TRBV5-1; D unresolved. CDR3 residues: CASSGEFGDTEAFF. Here the CDR3 DNA reads TGCGCCAGCAGCGGGGAATTCGGGGACACTGAAGCTTTCTTT.